Listed below are T cell receptor beta chains from one sample, sequenced in a study of cytomegalovirus exposure and HLA in healthy donors. TCRdb's table, derived via immunoSEQ multiplex PCR, lists solely in-frame clones and lacks some. The sample includes some 170,000 clones, 70% of them seen just once. Sequenced material: PBMCs. The source is a man between 18 and 35 years old in good health and CMV-seropositive. The CDR3 runs from the conserved cysteine through the conserved F or W. Fields, in order: J gene, clone size, V gene, D gene, CDR3 protein, CDR3 DNA. The D gene is left open where the match is weak. Expanded clones get a size class; other rows say once, few or many, or leave the size out.

TRBJ1-5 | few | TRBV12-5 | - | CASQGGYSNQPQHF | TGTGCTAGTCAGGGTGGCTATAGCAATCAGCCCCAGCATTTT
TRBJ2-4 | - | TRBV7-9 | TRBD1 | CASSLTQGARGKNIQYF | TGTGCCAGCAGCTTAACTCAGGGGGCGCGGGGCAAAAACATTCAGTACTTC
TRBJ1-1 | - | TRBV6-1 | - | CASKPLGNTEAFF | TGTGCCAGCAAGCCCCTAGGGAACACTGAAGCTTTCTTT
TRBJ1-3 | - | TRBV6-5 | - | CASSYGGAGNTIYF | TGTGCCAGCAGTTACGGGGGGGCCGGAAACACCATATATTTT
TRBJ1-3 | - | TRBV5-1 | - | CASSLEDRNTIYF | TGCGCCAGCAGCTTGGAAGACAGAAACACCATATATTTT
TRBJ1-1 | - | TRBV11-2 | - | CASSTSGLKAFF | TGTGCCAGCAGCACCTCAGGTTTAAAAGCTTTCTTT
TRBJ1-5 | - | TRBV28 | TRBD1 | CASTRQGAIINQPQHF | TGTGCCAGCACCAGACAGGGGGCTATAATCAATCAGCCCCAGCATTTT
TRBJ2-5 | - | TRBV28 | - | CASSLGRIATQYF | TGTGCCAGCAGTTTGGGGCGTATCGCGACCCAGTACTTC
TRBJ1-5 | - | TRBV7-2 | - | CASSFSVNSNQPQHF | TGTGCCAGCAGCTTTTCGGTGAATAGCAATCAGCCCCAGCATTTT
TRBJ1-2 | - | TRBV5-1 | TRBD1 | CASSLTGDGYGYTF | TGCGCCAGCAGCTTGACAGGGGATGGCTATGGCTACACCTTC
TRBJ1-4 | - | TRBV30 | - | CAWSAVRQHNEKLFF | TGTGCCTGGAGTGCAGTTAGACAGCATAATGAAAAACTGTTTTTT
TRBJ2-2 | once | TRBV6-1 | - | CASSDRGPGELFF | TGTGCCAGCAGTGACAGGGGTCCCGGGGAGCTGTTTTTT
TRBJ2-2 | - | TRBV27 | - | CASSLSRGRNTGELFF | TGTGCCAGCAGTTTATCGAGGGGGAGGAACACCGGGGAGCTGTTTTTT
TRBJ2-6 | few | TRBV4-1 | - | CASSQEGGSGANVLTF | TGCGCCAGCAGCCAAGAGGGAGGCTCTGGGGCCAACGTCCTGACTTTC
TRBJ1-2 | - | TRBV27 | - | CASSLTQGTGYTF | TGTGCCAGCAGTTTAACGCAGGGTACCGGCTACACCTTC
TRBJ1-2 | - | TRBV6-1 | - | CASRKGGSHGYTF | TGTGCCAGCAGGAAAGGGGGATCACATGGCTACACCTTC
TRBJ1-1 | - | TRBV30 | TRBD1 | CAWSEAGGSSEAFF | TGTGCCTGGAGTGAGGCAGGGGGGAGTTCTGAAGCTTTCTTT
TRBJ1-1 | - | TRBV5-6 | TRBD1 | CASSLLQGDTEAFF | TGTGCCAGCAGCTTGTTGCAGGGGGACACTGAAGCTTTCTTT
TRBJ1-6 | once | TRBV5-4 | - | CASSAESKSPLHF | TGTGCCAGCAGCGCCGAGTCCAAATCACCCCTCCACTTT
TRBJ2-1 | - | TRBV11-2 | - | CASSFQRSGADEQFF | TGTGCCAGCAGCTTTCAACGTTCAGGGGCGGATGAGCAGTTCTTC
TRBJ1-2 | - | TRBV19 | TRBD1 | CASSIQGGNYGYTF | TGTGCCAGTAGTATCCAGGGGGGTAACTATGGCTACACCTTC
TRBJ2-1 | few | TRBV5-4 | TRBD2 | CASSLAGLAGSNEQFF | TGTGCCAGCAGCTTGGCCGGGCTAGCGGGGAGCAATGAGCAGTTCTTC
TRBJ2-3 | - | TRBV15 | TRBD2 | CATSRSPSGRGPDTQYF | TGTGCCACCAGCAGATCCCCTAGCGGGAGAGGGCCAGATACGCAGTATTTT
TRBJ2-1 | - | TRBV4-1 | TRBD2 | CASSQTGTSGRNEQFF | TGCGCCAGCAGCCAGACCGGGACTAGCGGGAGGAATGAGCAGTTCTTC
TRBJ2-2 | - | TRBV30 | - | CAWSPMPRVVETGELFF | TGTGCCTGGAGTCCTATGCCCAGGGTGGTGGAGACCGGGGAGCTGTTTTTT
TRBJ1-4 | - | TRBV7-9 | TRBD1 | CASSLGQGTNEKLFF | TGTGCCAGCAGCTTGGGACAGGGAACTAATGAAAAACTGTTTTTT
TRBJ1-1 | - | TRBV28 | - | CASTPQGGFAEAFF | TGTGCCAGCACCCCCCAGGGAGGGTTTGCTGAAGCTTTCTTT
TRBJ2-2 | few | TRBV7-9 | TRBD1 | CASSPGTGTGELFF | TGTGCCAGCAGCCCCGGGACAGGCACCGGGGAGCTGTTTTTT
TRBJ2-1 | - | TRBV27 | - | CASSLSRDNREQFF | TGTGCCAGCAGTTTATCCCGGGACAACCGTGAGCAGTTCTTC
TRBJ1-1 | - | TRBV7-9 | TRBD1 | CASSPSTGIGEAFF | TGTGCCAGCAGCCCATCGACAGGGATCGGTGAAGCTTTCTTT
TRBJ2-1 | - | TRBV19 | - | CASSPKDSPYNEQFF | TGTGCCAGTAGCCCCAAGGACAGCCCATACAATGAGCAGTTCTTC
TRBJ2-5 | - | TRBV15 | - | CATSRGGRGARETQYF | TGTGCCACCAGCAGAGGGGGAAGGGGCGCCCGGGAGACCCAGTACTTC
TRBJ1-6 | - | TRBV11-1 | - | CASSLTGNNSPLHF | TGTGCCAGCAGCTTAACAGGGAACAATTCACCCCTCCACTTT
TRBJ2-6 | - | TRBV19 | - | CASKDLGGSGANVLTF | TGTGCCAGTAAAGACCTGGGGGGATCTGGGGCCAACGTCCTGACTTTC
TRBJ1-2 | - | TRBV27 | TRBD1 | CASSLSEGASEGYTF | TGTGCCAGCAGTTTATCCGAGGGGGCGAGTGAAGGCTACACCTTC
TRBJ2-6 | once | TRBV19 | - | CASSAESSGANVLTF | TGTGCCAGTAGTGCCGAGAGCTCTGGGGCCAACGTCCTGACTTTC
TRBJ2-3 | - | TRBV7-3 | - | CASSPLGGDTDTQYF | TGTGCCAGCAGCCCCCTAGGGGGGGACACAGATACGCAGTATTTT
TRBJ1-3 | - | TRBV18 | - | CASSPRGTASGNTIYF | TGTGCCAGCTCACCACGCGGGACGGCCTCTGGAAACACCATATATTTT
TRBJ1-4 | - | TRBV5-6 | - | CASSWWDNEEKLFF | TGTGCCAGCAGCTGGTGGGACAACGAAGAAAAACTGTTTTTT
TRBJ2-2 | - | TRBV2 | - | CASAGSPNTGELFF | TGTGCCAGCGCGGGGTCCCCCAACACCGGGGAGCTGTTTTTT